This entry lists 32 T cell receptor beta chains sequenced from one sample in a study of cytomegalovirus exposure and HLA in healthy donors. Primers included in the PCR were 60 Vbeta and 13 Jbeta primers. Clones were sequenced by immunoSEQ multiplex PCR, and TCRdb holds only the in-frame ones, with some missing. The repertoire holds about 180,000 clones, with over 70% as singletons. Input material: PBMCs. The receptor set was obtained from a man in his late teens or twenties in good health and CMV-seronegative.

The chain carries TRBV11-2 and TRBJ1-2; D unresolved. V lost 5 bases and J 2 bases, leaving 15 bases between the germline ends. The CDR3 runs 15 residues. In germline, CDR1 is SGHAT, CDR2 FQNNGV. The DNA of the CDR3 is TGTGCCAGCAGCCCCGGCGGAGTGAGGAACTATGGCTACACCTTC. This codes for CASSPGGVRNYGYTF. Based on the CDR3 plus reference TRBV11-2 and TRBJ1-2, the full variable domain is EAGVAQSPRYKIIEKRQSVAFWCNPISGHATLYWYQQILGQGPKLLIQFQNNGVVDDSQLPKDRFSAERLKGVDSTLKIQPAKLEDSAVYLCASSPGGVRNYGYTFGSGTRLTVV.

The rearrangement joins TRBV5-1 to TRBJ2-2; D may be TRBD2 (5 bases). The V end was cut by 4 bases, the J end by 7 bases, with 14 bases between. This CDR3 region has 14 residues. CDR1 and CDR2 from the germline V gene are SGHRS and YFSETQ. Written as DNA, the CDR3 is TGCGCCAGCAGCCCCTATTTCGAGGGCGGGGAGCTGTTTTTT. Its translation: CASSPYFEGGELFF.

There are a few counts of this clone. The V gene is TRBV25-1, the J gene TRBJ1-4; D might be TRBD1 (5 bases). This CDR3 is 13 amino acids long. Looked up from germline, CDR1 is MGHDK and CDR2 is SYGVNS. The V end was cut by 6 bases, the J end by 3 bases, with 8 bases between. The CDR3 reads CASSRVPNEKLFF. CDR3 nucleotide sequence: TGTGCCAGCAGCAGGGTCCCTAATGAAAAACTGTTTTTT. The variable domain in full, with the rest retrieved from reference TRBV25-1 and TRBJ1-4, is EADIYQTPRYLVIGTGKKITLECSQTMGHDKMYWYQQDPGMELHLIHYSYGVNSTEKGDLSSESTVSRIRTEHFPLTLESARPSHTSQYLCASSRVPNEKLFFGSGTQLSVL.

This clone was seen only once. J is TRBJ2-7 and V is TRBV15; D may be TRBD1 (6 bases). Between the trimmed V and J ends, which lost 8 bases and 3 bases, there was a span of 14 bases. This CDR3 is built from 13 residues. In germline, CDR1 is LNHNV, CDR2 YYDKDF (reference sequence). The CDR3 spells CATRRPGVYEQYF. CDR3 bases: TGTGCCACCCGACGCCCAGGGGTCTACGAGCAGTACTTC.

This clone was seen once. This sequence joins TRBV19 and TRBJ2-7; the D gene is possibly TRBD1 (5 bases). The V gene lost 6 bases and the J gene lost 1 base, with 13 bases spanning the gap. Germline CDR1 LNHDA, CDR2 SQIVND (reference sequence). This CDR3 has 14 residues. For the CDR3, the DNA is TGTGCCAGTAGCTGGGGCGGAGCTTCCTACGAGCAGTACTTC. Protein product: CASSWGGASYEQYF.

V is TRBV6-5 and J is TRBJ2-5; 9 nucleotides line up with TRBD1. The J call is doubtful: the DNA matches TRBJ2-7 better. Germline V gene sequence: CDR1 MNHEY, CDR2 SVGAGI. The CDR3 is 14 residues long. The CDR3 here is CASQGRQGAYEQYF. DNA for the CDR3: TGTGCCAGCCAAGGGCGACAGGGGGCCTACGAGCAGTACTTC.

CDR3 in amino acids: CASSLQGRDGYTF. The CDR3 DNA follows: TGTGCCAGCAGCTTACAGGGGAGGGATGGCTACACCTTC. This chain connects TRBV7-8 to TRBJ1-2; D possibly corresponds to TRBD1 (6 bases). V lost 2 bases and J lost 6, with 10 bases in between. This CDR3 region has 13 residues. The germline CDR1 and CDR2 sequences are SGHVS and FQNEAQ.

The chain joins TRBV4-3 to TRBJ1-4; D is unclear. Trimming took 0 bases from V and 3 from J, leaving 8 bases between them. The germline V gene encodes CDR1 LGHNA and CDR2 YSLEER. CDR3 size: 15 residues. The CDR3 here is CASSQEREPNEKLFF. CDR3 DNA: TGCGCCAGCAGCCAAGAGCGAGAGCCTAATGAAAAACTGTTTTTT.

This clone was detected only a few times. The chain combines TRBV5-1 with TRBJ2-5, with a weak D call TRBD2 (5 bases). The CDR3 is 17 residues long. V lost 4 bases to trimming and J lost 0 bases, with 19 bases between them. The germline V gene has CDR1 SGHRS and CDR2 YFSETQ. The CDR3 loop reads CASSPEGSRTYQETQYF. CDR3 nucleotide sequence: TGCGCCAGCAGCCCCGAGGGTAGTCGGACGTACCAAGAGACCCAGTACTTC. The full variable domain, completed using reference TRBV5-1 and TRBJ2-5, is KAGVTQTPRYLIKTRGQQVTLSCSPISGHRSVSWYQQTPGQGLQFLFEYFSETQRNKGNFPGRFSGRQFSNSRSEMNVSTLELGDSALYLCASSPEGSRTYQETQYFGPGTRLLVL.

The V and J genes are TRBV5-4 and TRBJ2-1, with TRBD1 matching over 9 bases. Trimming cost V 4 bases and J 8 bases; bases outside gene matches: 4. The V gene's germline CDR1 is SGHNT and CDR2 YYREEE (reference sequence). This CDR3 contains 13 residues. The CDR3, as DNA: TGTGCCAGCAGCCCGGACAGGGGTCATGAGCAGTTCTTC. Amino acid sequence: CASSPDRGHEQFF.

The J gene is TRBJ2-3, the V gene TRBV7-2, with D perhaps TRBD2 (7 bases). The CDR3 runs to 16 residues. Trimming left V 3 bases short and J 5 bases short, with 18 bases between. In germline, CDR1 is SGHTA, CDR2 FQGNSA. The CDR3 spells CASSFFGGGQIDTQYF. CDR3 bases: TGTGCCAGCAGCTTTTTTGGGGGGGGGCAAATAGATACGCAGTATTTT.

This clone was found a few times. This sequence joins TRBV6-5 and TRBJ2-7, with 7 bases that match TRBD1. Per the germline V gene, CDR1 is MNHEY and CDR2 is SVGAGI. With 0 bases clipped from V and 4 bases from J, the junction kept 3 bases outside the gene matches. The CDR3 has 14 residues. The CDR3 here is CASSYSGTEYEQYF. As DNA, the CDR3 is TGTGCCAGCAGTTACTCAGGGACAGAATACGAGCAGTACTTC.

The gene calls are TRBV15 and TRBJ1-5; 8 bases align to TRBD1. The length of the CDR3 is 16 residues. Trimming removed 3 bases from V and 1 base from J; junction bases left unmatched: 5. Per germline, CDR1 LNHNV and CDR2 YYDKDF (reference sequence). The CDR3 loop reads CATSSRTGISNQPQHF. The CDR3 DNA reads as TGTGCCACCAGCAGCCGGACAGGGATCAGCAATCAGCCCCAGCATTTT.

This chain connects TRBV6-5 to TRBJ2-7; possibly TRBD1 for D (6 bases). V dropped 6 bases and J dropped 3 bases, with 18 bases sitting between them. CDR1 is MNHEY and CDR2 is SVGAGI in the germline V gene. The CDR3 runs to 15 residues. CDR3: CASRPRQAPSYEQYF. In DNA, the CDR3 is TGTGCCAGCAGACCCCGACAGGCTCCGAGCTACGAGCAGTACTTC.

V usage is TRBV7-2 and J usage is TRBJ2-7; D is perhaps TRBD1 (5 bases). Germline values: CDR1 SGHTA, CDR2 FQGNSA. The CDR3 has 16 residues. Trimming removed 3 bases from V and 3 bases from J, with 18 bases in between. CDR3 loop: CASSFSRRQLNYEQYF. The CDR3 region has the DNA TGTGCCAGCAGCTTCTCGAGGAGACAGCTAAACTACGAGCAGTACTTC.

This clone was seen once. In DNA, the CDR3 is TGTGCCATCAGTGAGTCGCCTGGGAGTTCCACAGATACGCAGTATTTT. Translated: CAISESPGSSTDTQYF. The chain couples TRBV10-3 to TRBJ2-3; D may be TRBD2 (5 bases). The CDR3 length is 16 residues. V was pared by 0 bases and J by 2 bases, with 12 bases between. Germline CDR1 is ENHRY and CDR2 is SYGVKD.

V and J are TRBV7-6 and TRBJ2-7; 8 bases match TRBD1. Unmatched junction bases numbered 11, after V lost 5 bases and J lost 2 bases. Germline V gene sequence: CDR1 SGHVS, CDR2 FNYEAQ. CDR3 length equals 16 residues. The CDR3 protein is CASSLFGQGPPYEQYF. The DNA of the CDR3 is TGTGCCAGCAGCCTATTCGGACAGGGTCCCCCCTACGAGCAGTACTTC. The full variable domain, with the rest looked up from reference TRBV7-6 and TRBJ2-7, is GAGVSQSPRYKVTKRGQDVALRCDPISGHVSLYWYRQALGQGPEFLTYFNYEAQQDKSGLPNDRFSAERPEGSISTLTIQRTEQRDSAMYRCASSLFGQGPPYEQYFGPGTRLTVT.

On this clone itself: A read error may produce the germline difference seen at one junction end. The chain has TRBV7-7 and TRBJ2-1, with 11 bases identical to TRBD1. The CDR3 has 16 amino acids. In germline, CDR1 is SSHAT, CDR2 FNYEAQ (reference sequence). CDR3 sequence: CASSSGTGGSYNEQFF. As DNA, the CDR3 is TGTGCTAGCAGCTCCGGGACAGGGGGCTCCTACAATGAGCAGTTCTTC.

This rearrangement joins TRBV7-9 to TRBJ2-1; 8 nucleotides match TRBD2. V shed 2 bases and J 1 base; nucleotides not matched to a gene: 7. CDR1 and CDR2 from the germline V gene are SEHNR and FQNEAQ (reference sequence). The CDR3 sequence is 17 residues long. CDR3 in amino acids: CASSLRGGNPSYNEQFF. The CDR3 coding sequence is TGTGCCAGCAGCTTACGCGGGGGGAACCCTTCCTACAATGAGCAGTTCTTC.

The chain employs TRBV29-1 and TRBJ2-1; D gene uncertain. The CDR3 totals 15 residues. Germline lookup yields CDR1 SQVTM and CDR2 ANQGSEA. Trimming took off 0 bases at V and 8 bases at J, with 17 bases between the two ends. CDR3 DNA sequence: TGCAGCGTTGAAGACCAAGGAGTATGGCTCGATGAGCAGTTCTTC. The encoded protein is CSVEDQGVWLDEQFF.

The CDR3 is CASSSQGVPNEKLFF. CDR3 in DNA: TGTGCCAGCAGCTCCCAAGGGGTACCTAATGAAAAACTGTTTTTT. J is TRBJ1-4 and V is TRBV9; D possibly corresponds to TRBD1 (5 bases). CDR3 length equals 15 residues. Germline V gene lookup returns CDR1 SGDLS and CDR2 YYNGEE. With 4 bases removed from V and 3 bases from J, the gap between germline ends came to 13 bases.

CDR3 sequence (DNA): TGTGCCAGCAGCTATGAACGGGGTGGCGGTAGCGGAAACTCCTACGAGCAGTACTTC. Its protein product is CASSYERGGGSGNSYEQYF. The rearrangement links TRBV11-3 to TRBJ2-7; a possible D gene is TRBD2 (6 bases). Germline V lookup: CDR1 SGHNT, CDR2 YENEEA. There are 19 residues in the CDR3. Trimming pared 4 bases from V and 0 bases from J, leaving 25 bases between.

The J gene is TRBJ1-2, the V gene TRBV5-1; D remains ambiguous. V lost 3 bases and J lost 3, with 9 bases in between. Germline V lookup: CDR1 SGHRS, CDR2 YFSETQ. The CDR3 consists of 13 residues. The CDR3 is CASSSTLDYGYTF. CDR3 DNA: TGCGCCAGCAGCTCGACATTGGACTATGGCTACACCTTC.

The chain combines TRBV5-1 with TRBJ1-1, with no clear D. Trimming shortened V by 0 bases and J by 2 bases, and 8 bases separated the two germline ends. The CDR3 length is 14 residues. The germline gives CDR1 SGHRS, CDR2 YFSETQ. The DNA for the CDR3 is TGCGCCAGCAGCTTGGCTGGGCGTAACACTGAAGCTTTCTTT. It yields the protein CASSLAGRNTEAFF.

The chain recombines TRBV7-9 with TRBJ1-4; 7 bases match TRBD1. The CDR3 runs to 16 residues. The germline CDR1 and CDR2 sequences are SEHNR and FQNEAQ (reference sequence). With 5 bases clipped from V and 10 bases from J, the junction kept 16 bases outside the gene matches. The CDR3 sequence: CASSIWRDSSLPKLFF. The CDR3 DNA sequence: TGTGCCAGCAGCATTTGGCGGGACAGCTCTCTACCAAAACTGTTTTTT.

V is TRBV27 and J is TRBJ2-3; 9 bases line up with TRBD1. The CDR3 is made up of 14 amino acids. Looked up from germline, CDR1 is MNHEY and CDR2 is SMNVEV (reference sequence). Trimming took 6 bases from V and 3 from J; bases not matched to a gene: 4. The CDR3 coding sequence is TGTGCCAGCAGACCGGGACAGGGAACAGATACGCAGTATTTT. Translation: CASRPGQGTDTQYF.

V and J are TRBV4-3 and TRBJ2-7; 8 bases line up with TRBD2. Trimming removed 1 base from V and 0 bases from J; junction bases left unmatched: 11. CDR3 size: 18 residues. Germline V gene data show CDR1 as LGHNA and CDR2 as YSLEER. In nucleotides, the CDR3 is TGCGCCAGCAGCCAAGCTGTACTAGCGGACGAGAGCTCCTACGAGCAGTACTTC. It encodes CASSQAVLADESSYEQYF.

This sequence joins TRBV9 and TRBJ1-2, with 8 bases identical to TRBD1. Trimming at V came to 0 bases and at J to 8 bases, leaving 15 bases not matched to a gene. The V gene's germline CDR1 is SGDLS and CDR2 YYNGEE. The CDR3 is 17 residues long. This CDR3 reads CASSVAPGRGQGGGYTF. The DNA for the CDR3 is TGTGCCAGCAGCGTAGCTCCCGGCAGGGGGCAGGGAGGAGGCTACACCTTC.

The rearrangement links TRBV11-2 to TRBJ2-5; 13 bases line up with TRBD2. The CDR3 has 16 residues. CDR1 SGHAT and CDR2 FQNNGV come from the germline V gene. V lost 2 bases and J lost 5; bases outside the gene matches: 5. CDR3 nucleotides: TGTGCCAGCAGCTTACGACTAGCGGGAGGTTGGGAGACCCAGTACTTC. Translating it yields CASSLRLAGGWETQYF.

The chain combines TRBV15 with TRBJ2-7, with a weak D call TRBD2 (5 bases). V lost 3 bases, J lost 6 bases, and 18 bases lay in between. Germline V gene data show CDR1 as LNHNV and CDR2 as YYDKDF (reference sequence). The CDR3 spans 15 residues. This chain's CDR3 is CATSSPGKGGVEQYF. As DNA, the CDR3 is TGTGCCACCAGCAGCCCCGGGAAGGGTGGGGTCGAGCAGTACTTC.

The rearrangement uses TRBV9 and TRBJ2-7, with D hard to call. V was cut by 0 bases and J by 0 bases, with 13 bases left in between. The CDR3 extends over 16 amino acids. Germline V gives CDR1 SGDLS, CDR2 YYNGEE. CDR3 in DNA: TGTGCCAGCAGCGTAGCTCACACCCTTCGCTCCTACGAGCAGTACTTC. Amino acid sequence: CASSVAHTLRSYEQYF. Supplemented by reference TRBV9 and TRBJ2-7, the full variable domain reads DSGVTQTPKHLITATGQRVTLRCSPRSGDLSVYWYQQSLDQGLQFLIQYYNGEERAKGNILERFSAQQFPDLHSELNLSSLELGDSALYFCASSVAHTLRSYEQYFGPGTRLTVT.

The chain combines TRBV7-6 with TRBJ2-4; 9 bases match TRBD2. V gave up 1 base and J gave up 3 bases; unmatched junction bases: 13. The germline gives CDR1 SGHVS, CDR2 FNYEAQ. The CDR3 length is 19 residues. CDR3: CASSLGPVAGEGDKNIQYF. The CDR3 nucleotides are TGTGCCAGCAGCTTAGGGCCCGTAGCGGGAGAGGGAGACAAAAACATTCAGTACTTC.